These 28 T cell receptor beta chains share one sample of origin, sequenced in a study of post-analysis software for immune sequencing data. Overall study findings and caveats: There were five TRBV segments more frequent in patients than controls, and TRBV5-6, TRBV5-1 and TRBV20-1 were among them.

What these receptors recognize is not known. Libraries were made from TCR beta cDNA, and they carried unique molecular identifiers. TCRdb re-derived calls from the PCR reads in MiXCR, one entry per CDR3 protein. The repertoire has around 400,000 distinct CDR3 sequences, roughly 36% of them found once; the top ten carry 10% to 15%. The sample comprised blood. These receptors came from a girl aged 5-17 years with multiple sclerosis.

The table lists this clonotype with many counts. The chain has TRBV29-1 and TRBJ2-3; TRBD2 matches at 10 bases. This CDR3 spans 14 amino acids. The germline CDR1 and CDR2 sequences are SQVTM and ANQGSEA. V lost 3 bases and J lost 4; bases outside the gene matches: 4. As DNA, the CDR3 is TGCAGCGTTGAGGAAGCGGGGGGGGCAGATACGCAGTATTTT. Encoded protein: CSVEEAGGADTQYF.

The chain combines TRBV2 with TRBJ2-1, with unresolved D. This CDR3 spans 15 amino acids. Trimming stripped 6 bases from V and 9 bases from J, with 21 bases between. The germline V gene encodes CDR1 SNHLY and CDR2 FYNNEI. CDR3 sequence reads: CASSLGEVVSGEQFF. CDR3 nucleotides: TGTGCCAGCAGCCTCGGTGAGGTTGTTAGTGGTGAGCAGTTCTTC.

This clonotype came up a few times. This CDR3 is CASYSPRMGANVLTF. CDR3 DNA: TGTGCCAGCTATTCCCCGCGTATGGGGGCCAACGTCCTGACTTTC. The J gene is TRBJ2-6, the V gene TRBV6-5; no clear D gene. The CDR3 covers 15 residues. From germline, CDR1 is MNHEY and CDR2 SVGAGI. V lost 8 bases and J lost 4, with 15 bases in between.

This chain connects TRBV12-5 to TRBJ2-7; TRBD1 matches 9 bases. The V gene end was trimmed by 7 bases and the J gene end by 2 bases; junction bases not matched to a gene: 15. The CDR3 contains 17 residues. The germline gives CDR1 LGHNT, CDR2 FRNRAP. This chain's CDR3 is CASAVPHRGQSTYEQYF. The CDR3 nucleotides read TGTGCTAGTGCCGTTCCCCACAGGGGGCAGTCTACCTACGAGCAGTACTTC. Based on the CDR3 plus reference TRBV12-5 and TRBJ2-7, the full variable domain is DARVTQTPRHKVTEMGQEVTMRCQPILGHNTVFWYRQTMMQGLELLAYFRNRAPLDDSGMPKDRFSAEMPDATLATLKIQPSEPRDSAVYFCASAVPHRGQSTYEQYFGPGTRLTVT.

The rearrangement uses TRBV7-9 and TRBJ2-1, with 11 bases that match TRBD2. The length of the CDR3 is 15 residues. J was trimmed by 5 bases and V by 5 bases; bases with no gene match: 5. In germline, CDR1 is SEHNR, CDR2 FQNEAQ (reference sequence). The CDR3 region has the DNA TGTGCCAGCAGCCTGACTAGCGGGGTAAACAATGAGCAGTTCTTC. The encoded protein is CASSLTSGVNNEQFF.

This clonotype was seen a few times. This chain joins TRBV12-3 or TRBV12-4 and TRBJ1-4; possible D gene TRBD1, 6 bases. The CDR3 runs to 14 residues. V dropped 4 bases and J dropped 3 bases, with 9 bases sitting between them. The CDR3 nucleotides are TGTGCCAGCAGTTCCCGGACAGCTAATGAAAAACTGTTTTTT. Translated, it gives CASSSRTANEKLFF.

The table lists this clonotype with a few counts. Written as DNA, the CDR3 is TGTGCCAGCAGCTTAGCAAGGGCCTCCCCCCCGTACTTC. Translated: CASSLARASPPYF. This chain connects TRBV7-3 to TRBJ2-4; no clear D. CDR1 SGHTA and CDR2 FQGTGA come from the germline V gene. Trimming cost V 2 bases and J 15 bases, with 17 bases left between them. This CDR3 spans 13 amino acids.

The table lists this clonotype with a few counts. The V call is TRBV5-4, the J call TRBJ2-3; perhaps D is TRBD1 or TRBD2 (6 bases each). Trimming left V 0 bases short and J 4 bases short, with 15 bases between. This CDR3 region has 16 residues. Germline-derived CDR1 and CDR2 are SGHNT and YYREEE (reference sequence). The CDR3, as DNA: TGTGCCAGCAGCTTGGGAAGGGGGGCCGAGGCAGATACGCAGTATTTT. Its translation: CASSLGRGAEADTQYF.

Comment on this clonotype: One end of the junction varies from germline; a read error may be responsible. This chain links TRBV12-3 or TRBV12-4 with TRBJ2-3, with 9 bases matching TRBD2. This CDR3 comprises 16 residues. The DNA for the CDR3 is TGTGCCAGCAGTTTTGTAGCGGGGGCCCTCACAGGTACGCAGTATTTT. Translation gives CASSFVAGALTGTQYF.

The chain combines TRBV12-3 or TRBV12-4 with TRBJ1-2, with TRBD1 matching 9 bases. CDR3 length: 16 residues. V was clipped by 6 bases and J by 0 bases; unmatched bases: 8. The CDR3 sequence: CASRPSGTGSNYGYTF. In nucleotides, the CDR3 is TGTGCCAGCAGACCTTCCGGGACAGGGTCTAACTATGGCTACACCTTC.

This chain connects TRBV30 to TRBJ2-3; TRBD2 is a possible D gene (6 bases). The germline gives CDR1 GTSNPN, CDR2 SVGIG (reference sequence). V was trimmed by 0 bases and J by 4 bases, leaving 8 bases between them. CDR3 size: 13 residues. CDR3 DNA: TGTGCCTGGAGTGTAACTAGCTCAGATACGCAGTATTTT. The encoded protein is CAWSVTSSDTQYF.

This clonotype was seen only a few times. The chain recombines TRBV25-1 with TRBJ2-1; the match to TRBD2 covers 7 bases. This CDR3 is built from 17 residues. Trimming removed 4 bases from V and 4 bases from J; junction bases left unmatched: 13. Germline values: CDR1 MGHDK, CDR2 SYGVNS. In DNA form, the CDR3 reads TGTGCCAGCAGTGCCCAAGGGAGGGAGGGCCCATACAATGAGCAGTTCTTC. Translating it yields CASSAQGREGPYNEQFF.

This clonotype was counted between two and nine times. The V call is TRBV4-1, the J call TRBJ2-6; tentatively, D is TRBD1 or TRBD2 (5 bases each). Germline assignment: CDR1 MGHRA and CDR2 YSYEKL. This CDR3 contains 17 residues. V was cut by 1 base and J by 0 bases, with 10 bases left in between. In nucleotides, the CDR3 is TGCGCCAGCAGCCAAGCATCGGGGACCTCTGGGGCCAACGTCCTGACTTTC. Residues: CASSQASGTSGANVLTF.

The CDR3 DNA reads TGCAGTGCTAGAGTTCCGTTGGGAGGAGCCAAAAACATTCAGTACTTC. It encodes CSARVPLGGAKNIQYF. The rearrangement joins TRBV20-1 to TRBJ2-4; perhaps TRBD2 as D (6 bases). The CDR3 contains 16 residues. The germline V gene encodes CDR1 DFQATT and CDR2 SNEGSKA (reference sequence). Trimming took 1 base from V and 0 from J, leaving 13 bases between them.

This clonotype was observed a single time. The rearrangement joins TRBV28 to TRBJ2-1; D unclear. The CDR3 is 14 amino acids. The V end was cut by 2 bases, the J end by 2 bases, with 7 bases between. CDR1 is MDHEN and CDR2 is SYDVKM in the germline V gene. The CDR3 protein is CASSLPLAYNEQFF. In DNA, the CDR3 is TGTGCCAGCAGTTTACCCCTGGCCTACAATGAGCAGTTCTTC. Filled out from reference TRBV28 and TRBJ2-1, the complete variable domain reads DVKVTQSSRYLVKRTGEKVFLECVQDMDHENMFWYRQDPGLGLRLIYFSYDVKMKEKGDIPEGYSVSREKKERFSLILESASTNQTSMYLCASSLPLAYNEQFFGPGTRLTVL.

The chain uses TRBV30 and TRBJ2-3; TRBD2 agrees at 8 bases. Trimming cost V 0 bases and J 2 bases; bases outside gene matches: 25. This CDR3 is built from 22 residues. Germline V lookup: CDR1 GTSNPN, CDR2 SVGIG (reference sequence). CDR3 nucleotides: TGTGCCTGGAGTGTATCAGTGGCCGTGCGGGGGGCTACTCTAGACTTCACAGATACGCAGTATTTT. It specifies CAWSVSVAVRGATLDFTDTQYF. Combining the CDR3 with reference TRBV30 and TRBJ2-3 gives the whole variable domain SQTIHQWPATLVQPVGSPLSLECTVEGTSNPNLYWYRQAAGRGLQLLFYSVGIGQISSEVPQNLSASRPQDRQFILSSKKLLLSDSGFYLCAWSVSVAVRGATLDFTDTQYFGPGTRLTVL.

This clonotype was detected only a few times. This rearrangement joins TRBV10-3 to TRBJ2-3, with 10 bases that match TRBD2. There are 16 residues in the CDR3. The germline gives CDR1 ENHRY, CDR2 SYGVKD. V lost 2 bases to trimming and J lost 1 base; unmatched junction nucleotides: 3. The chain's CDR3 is CAISEGLAGGTDTQYF. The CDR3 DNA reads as TGTGCCATCAGTGAGGGGCTAGCGGGGGGCACAGATACGCAGTATTTT.

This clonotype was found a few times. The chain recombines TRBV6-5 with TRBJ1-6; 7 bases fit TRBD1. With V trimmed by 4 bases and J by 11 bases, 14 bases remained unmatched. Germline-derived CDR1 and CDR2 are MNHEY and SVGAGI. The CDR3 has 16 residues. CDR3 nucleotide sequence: TGTGCCAGCAGTTCCGGGTTTAGACAGGGAGGGACACCCCTCCACTTT. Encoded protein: CASSSGFRQGGTPLHF.

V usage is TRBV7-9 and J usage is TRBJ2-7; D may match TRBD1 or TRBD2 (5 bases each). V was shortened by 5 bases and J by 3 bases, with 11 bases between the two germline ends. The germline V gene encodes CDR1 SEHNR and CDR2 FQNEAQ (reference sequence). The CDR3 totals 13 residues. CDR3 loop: CASSPRDGYEQYF. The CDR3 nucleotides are TGTGCCAGCAGCCCTCGGGACGGCTACGAGCAGTACTTC. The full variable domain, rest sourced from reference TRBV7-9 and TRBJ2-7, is DTGVSQNPRHKITKRGQNVTFRCDPISEHNRLYWYRQTLGQGPEFLTYFQNEAQLEKSRLLSDRFSAERPKGSFSTLEIQRTEQGDSAMYLCASSPRDGYEQYFGPGTRLTVT.

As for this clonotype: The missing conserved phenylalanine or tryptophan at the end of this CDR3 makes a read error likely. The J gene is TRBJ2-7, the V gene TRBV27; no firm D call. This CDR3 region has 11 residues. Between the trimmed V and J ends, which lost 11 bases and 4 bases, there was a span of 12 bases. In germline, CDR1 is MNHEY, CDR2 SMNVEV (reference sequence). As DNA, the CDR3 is TGTGCCGCGCCCCGGAGTTACGAGCAGTACTGC. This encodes CAAPRSYEQYC.

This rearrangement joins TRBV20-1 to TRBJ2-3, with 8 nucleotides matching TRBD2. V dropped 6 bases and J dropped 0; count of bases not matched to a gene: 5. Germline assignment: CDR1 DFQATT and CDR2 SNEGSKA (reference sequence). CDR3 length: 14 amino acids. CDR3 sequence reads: CSAETSASTDTQYF. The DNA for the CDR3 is TGCAGTGCAGAGACTAGCGCTAGCACAGATACGCAGTATTTT.

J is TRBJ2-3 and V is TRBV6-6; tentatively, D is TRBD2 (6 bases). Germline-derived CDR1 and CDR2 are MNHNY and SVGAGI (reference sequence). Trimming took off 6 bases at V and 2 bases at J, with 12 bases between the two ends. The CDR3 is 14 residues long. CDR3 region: CASSPGTHTDTQYF. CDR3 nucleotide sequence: TGTGCCAGCAGCCCCGGGACTCACACAGATACGCAGTATTTT.

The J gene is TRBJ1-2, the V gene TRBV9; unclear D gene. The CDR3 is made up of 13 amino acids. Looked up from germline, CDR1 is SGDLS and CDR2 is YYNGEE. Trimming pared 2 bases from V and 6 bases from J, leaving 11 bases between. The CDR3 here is CASSVSRVNGYTF. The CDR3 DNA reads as TGTGCCAGCAGCGTCTCTAGGGTCAATGGCTACACCTTC.

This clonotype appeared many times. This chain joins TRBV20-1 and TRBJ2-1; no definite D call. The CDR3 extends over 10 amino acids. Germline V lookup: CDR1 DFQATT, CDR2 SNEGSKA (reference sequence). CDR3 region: CSPTNNEQFF. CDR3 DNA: TGCAGCCCTACGAACAATGAGCAGTTCTTC.

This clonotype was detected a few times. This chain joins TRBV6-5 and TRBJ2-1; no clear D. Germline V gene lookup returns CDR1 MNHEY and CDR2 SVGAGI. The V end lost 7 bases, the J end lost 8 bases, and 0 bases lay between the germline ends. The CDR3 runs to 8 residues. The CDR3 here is CASNEQFF. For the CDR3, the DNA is TGTGCCAGCAATGAGCAGTTCTTC.

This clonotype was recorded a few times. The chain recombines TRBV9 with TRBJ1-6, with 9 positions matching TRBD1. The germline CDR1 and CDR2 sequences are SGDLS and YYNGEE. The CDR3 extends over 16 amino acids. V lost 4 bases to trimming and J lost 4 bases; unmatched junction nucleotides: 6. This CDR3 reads CASSISDRGYNSPLHF. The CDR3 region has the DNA TGTGCCAGCAGCATCTCGGACAGGGGTTATAATTCACCCCTCCACTTT.

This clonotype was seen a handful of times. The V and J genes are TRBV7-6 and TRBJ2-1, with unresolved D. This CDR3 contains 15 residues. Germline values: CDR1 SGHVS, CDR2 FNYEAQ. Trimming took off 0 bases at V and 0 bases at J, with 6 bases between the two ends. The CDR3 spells CASSLALSSYNEQFF. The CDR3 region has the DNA TGTGCCAGCAGCTTAGCCCTAAGCTCCTACAATGAGCAGTTCTTC.

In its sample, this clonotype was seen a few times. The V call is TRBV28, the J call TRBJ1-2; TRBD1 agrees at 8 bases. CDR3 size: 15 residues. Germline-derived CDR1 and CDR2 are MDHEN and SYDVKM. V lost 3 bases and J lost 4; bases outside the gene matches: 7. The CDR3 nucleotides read TGTGCCAGCAGTTTGTGGGGACAGGTGCTCTATGGCTACACCTTC. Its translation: CASSLWGQVLYGYTF.